This paragraph covers one TCR beta chain sequence. Its antigen is as yet unknown. The V and J ends lost 4 bases and 0 bases respectively, with 19 bases between them. This CDR3 region has 19 residues. CDR1 is SGHVS, CDR2 FNYEAQ, per germline. The data were taken from a study of cytomegalovirus exposure and HLA in healthy donors. Notes on the study in general: Cytomegalovirus status was reportedly diagnosed by the classifier with high specificity and sensitivity. The study designated roughly 160 TCR beta chains cytomegalovirus-associated.

The donors were in the 120-subject validation cohort; that cohort was separate from the roughly 700-subject first cohort. This table comes from immunoSEQ multiplex PCR, and its TCRdb copy is limited to in-frame clones, with some not included. This sample has more than 250,000 clones; about nine tenths occur once, and the top ten carry under 0.85%. The V and J genes are TRBV7-6 and TRBJ2-6, with D possibly TRBD2 on 7 matching bases. Input material: PBMCs. This clonotype was obtained from a woman aged 18-29 years in good health and CMV-seronegative. The CDR3 nucleotides read TGTGCCAGCAGCTCTTATAGGGGGGGGCACTTCTCTGGGGCCAACGTCCTGACTTTC. It codes for CASSSYRGGHFSGANVLTF. Drawing the rest from reference TRBV7-6 and TRBJ2-6, the complete variable domain is GAGVSQSPRYKVTKRGQDVALRCDPISGHVSLYWYRQALGQGPEFLTYFNYEAQQDKSGLPNDRFSAERPEGSISTLTIQRTEQRDSAMYRCASSSYRGGHFSGANVLTFGAGSRLTVL.